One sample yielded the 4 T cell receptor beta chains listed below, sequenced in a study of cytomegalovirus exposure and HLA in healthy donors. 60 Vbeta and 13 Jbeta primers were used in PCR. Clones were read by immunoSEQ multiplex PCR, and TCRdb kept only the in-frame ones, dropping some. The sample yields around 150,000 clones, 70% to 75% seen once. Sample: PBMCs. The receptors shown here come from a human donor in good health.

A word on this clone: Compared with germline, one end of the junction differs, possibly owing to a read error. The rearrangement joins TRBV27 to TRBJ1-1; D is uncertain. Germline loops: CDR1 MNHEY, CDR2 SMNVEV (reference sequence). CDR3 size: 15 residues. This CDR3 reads CASSLLIRLNTEAFF. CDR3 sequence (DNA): TGTGCCAGCAGCTTATTGATCAGGTTGAACACTGAAGCTTTCTTT.

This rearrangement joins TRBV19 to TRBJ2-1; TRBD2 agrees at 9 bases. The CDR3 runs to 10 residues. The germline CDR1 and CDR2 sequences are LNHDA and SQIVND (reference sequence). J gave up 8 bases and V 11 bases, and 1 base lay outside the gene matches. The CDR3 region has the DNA TGTGCCGCGGGAGGGGATGAGCAGTTCTTC. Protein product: CAAGGDEQFF.

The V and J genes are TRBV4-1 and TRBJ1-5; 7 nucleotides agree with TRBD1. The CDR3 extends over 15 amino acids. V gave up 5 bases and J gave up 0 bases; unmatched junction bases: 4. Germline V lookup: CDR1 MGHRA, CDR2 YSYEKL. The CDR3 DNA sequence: TGCGCCAGCAGCAAGACAGGGAGTAGCAATCAGCCCCAGCATTTT. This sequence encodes CASSKTGSSNQPQHF.

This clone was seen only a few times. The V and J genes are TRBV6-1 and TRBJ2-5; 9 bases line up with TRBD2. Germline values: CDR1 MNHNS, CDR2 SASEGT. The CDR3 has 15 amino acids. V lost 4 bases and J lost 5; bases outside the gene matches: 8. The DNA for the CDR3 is TGTGCCAGCAGTGTCATAGCGGGGGAGGGGGAGACCCAGTACTTC. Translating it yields CASSVIAGEGETQYF.